This T cell receptor (beta chain) came from a study of blood T cell repertoires in COVID-19. About the study: PBMCs, B-cell-depleted T cells, or T cells were the source of the cDNA or gDNA that made up the material.

Looked up from germline, CDR1 is LNHDA and CDR2 is SQIVND (reference sequence). This CDR3 has 14 residues. The trim removed 7 bases at V and 0 bases at J, leaving 3 bases unmatched. The assay was immunoSEQ multiplex PCR, and TCRdb's table has in-frame clones only and misses some. The table lists some 400,000 clones, around 90% of them singletons, with about 6.5% in the top ten. The V call is TRBV19, the J call TRBJ1-3; 7 positions agree with TRBD1. The clonotype originates from a young man with active or convalescent COVID-19. Source material: peripheral blood. The CDR3 sequence: CASNRQGSGNTIYF. The CDR3 DNA follows: TGTGCCAGTAATCGACAGGGCTCTGGAAACACCATATATTTT.